The clone carrying this T cell receptor (beta chain) has at least ten counts. What it recognizes is unknown. The CDR3 is 14 residues long. V lost 1 base, J lost 2 bases, and 9 bases lay in between. Germline CDR1 SGHRS, CDR2 YFSETQ. No patient had received any treatment before thyroid surgery. Original analysis: A distant-metastasis classifier for papillary thyroid cancer was built using CDR3 differences across clinicopathological groups. TCRdb used MiXCR to call clones anew from the PCR reads. TCRdb, rather than the study authors, made the V and J calls. The sample carries about 24,000 clones, roughly an eighth recorded once. The data are from a study of metastatic and nonmetastatic thyroid tumors. Study summary: Comparison of repertoires was carried out across blood and tumor or nodule tissue from malignant and benign thyroid patients. Whole-study results and caveats: In blood and tumor, TCR beta diversity was reportedly significantly higher in malignant thyroid tumors than in benign nodules.

The chain carries TRBV5-1 and TRBJ2-5; D ambiguous. Sequencing was done on a sample of blood. This clonotype originated in a female donor with papillary thyroid cancer or a benign thyroid nodule (not recorded which). Some clones in this sample may be carry-over from other donors' samples. The DNA for the CDR3 is TGCGCCAGCAGCTTGCGGGTAGATCAAGAGACCCAGTACTTC. The encoded protein is CASSLRVDQETQYF.